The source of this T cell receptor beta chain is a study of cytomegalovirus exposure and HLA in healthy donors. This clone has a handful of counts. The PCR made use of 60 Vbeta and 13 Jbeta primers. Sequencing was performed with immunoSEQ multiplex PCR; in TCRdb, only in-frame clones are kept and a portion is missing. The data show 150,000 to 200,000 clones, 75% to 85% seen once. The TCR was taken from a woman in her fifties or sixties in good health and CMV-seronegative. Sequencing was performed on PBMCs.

The CDR3 region is CASSFRQPSPKNIQYF. CDR3 bases: TGTGCCAGCAGTTTCCGACAGCCCAGCCCCAAAAACATTCAGTACTTC. The chain has TRBV27 and TRBJ2-4; tentative D call: TRBD1 (5 bases). The V gene's germline CDR1 is MNHEY and CDR2 SMNVEV (reference sequence). The V end was cut by 3 bases, the J end by 2 bases, with 14 bases between. The CDR3 extends over 16 amino acids.